These T cell receptor beta chains were read from a single sample in a study of patients and donors after allogeneic stem cell transplantation. TCRdb processed the RT-PCR reads anew with MiXCR; each CDR3 protein has one entry. Here the sample spans 190,000 or so distinct CDR3 sequences, about 40% being singletons. The material sequenced was blood, either unsorted or a sorted T cell fraction (not recorded which). All receptors derive from a human donor who was either an allogeneic HSCT recipient or a stem cell or donor lymphocyte infusion donor (not recorded which). It is not recorded whose cells these are; they may come from a transplant donor. Both conserved end residues are part of each CDR3. Each record gives: V gene, clone size, J gene, D gene, CDR3 protein, CDR3 DNA. D genes are given only for firm matches. Clone size, where shown, is once, few, many, or a class for clones that have expanded.

TRBV29-1,few,TRBJ1-2,TRBD1,CSVETGDNYGYTF,TGCAGCGTTGAAACAGGGGATAACTATGGCTACACCTTC
TRBV14,-,TRBJ2-5,-,CASSQDETRLGETQYF,TGTGCCAGCAGCCAAGATGAGACTCGCCTAGGGGAGACCCAGTACTTC
TRBV3-1,many,TRBJ1-5,TRBD1,CASSLGTVNQPQHF,TGTGCCAGCAGCCTCGGGACAGTTAATCAGCCCCAGCATTTT
TRBV28,-,TRBJ2-2,-,CASSFASVGTGELFF,TGTGCCAGCAGTTTTGCTAGCGTCGGCACCGGGGAGCTGTTTTTT
TRBV4-3,-,TRBJ1-1,-,CASSQEANTEAFF,TGCGCCAGCAGCCAAGAGGCGAACACTGAAGCTTTCTTT
TRBV10-3,-,TRBJ2-3,TRBD2,CATHGTSGTDTQYF,TGTGCCACTCACGGGACTAGCGGGACAGATACGCAGTATTTT
TRBV7-2,-,TRBJ2-2,TRBD2,CASSPRLAGIDGELFF,TGTGCCAGCAGCCCCCGACTAGCGGGAATCGACGGGGAGCTGTTTTTT
TRBV29-1,-,TRBJ2-1,TRBD2,CSVASSGPYNEQFF,TGCAGCGTTGCCTCTAGCGGACCCTACAATGAGCAGTTCTTC
TRBV12-3/TRBV12-4,-,TRBJ2-7,TRBD1,CASSSRDRETLF,TGTGCCAGCAGTTCCAGGGACAGGGAGACCCTATTC
TRBV25-1,-,TRBJ1-1,-,CASSESTGSNTEAFF,TGTGCCAGCAGTGAATCTACAGGGAGTAACACTGAAGCTTTCTTT
TRBV5-1,-,TRBJ2-3,-,CASSDGTPNTDTQYF,TGCGCCAGCAGCGACGGGACGCCGAACACAGATACGCAGTATTTT
TRBV5-1,-,TRBJ1-2,-,CASSLESGRVPYGYTF,TGCGCCAGCAGCTTGGAGTCAGGGAGGGTCCCCTATGGCTACACCTTC
TRBV5-5,-,TRBJ1-1,-,CASTSGAENTEAFF,TGTGCCAGCACCTCTGGGGCAGAGAACACTGAAGCTTTCTTT
TRBV5-6,-,TRBJ2-1,TRBD2,CASSASGLSSYNEQFF,TGTGCCAGCAGCGCTAGCGGCCTGAGCTCCTACAATGAGCAGTTCTTC
TRBV7-2,few,TRBJ1-1,TRBD1,CASTARTGLNTEAFF,TGTGCCAGCACAGCGAGGACAGGATTGAACACTGAAGCTTTCTTT
TRBV4-3,few,TRBJ2-1,-,CASSRTLDYEQFF,TGCGCCAGCAGCCGGACACTAGACTATGAGCAGTTCTTC
TRBV24-1,-,TRBJ2-3,TRBD1,CATSDQGVGRQGSTDTQYF,TGTGCCACCAGTGATCAGGGGGTAGGAAGGCAGGGAAGCACAGATACGCAGTATTTT
TRBV12-3/TRBV12-4,-,TRBJ1-1,-,CASSFHGNTEAFF,TGTGCCAGCAGTTTCCACGGGAACACTGAAGCTTTCTTT
TRBV5-1,-,TRBJ2-2,TRBD2,CASEFGTTLNTGELFF,TGCGCCAGCGAATTCGGGACTACCCTAAACACCGGGGAGCTGTTTTTT
TRBV5-1,-,TRBJ2-2,TRBD2,CASSLGAGGSDTGELFF,TGCGCCAGCTCCCTGGGAGCGGGAGGGTCGGACACCGGGGAGCTGTTTTTT
TRBV6-6,-,TRBJ1-2,TRBD1,CASSYSTGLYGYTF,TGTGCCAGCAGTTACTCGACAGGGTTATATGGCTACACCTTC
TRBV5-6,-,TRBJ2-4,-,CASSFLRHKNIQYF,TGTGCCAGCAGCTTTCTGCGGCATAAAAACATTCAGTACTTC
TRBV7-3,few,TRBJ1-6,TRBD1,CASSLARGQSPLHF,TGTGCCAGCAGCTTAGCCAGGGGGCAATCACCCCTCCACTTT
TRBV27,-,TRBJ2-2,-,CASSFLLTANTGELFF,TGTGCCAGCAGTTTTTTACTTACCGCGAACACCGGGGAGCTGTTTTTT
TRBV7-2,-,TRBJ1-5,-,CASSSGQPNQPQHF,TGTGCCAGCAGCTCCGGACAGCCAAATCAGCCCCAGCATTTT
TRBV28,-,TRBJ1-5,-,CASSFRGLPQHF,TGTGCCAGCAGTTTCCGCGGGCTGCCCCAGCATTTT
TRBV15,-,TRBJ1-5,-,CATSRARGESNQPQHF,TGTGCCACCAGCAGAGCCAGGGGCGAGAGCAATCAGCCCCAGCATTTT
TRBV5-1,few,TRBJ2-1,-,CASSPASASYNEQFF,TGCGCCAGCAGCCCTGCTAGCGCATCCTACAATGAGCAGTTCTTC
TRBV7-8,-,TRBJ1-5,-,CASSPVRTFNQPQHF,TGTGCCAGCAGCCCTGTAAGGACGTTCAATCAGCCCCAGCATTTT
TRBV28,-,TRBJ1-1,TRBD1,CASSDRGRETFF,TGTGCCAGCAGTGACAGGGGGCGGGAGACTTTCTTT
TRBV12-3/TRBV12-4,few,TRBJ1-6,-,CASSRSGDNSPLHF,TGTGCCAGCAGCAGGAGCGGGGATAATTCACCCCTCCACTTT
TRBV27,-,TRBJ1-2,-,CASSLSVRETGYTF,TGTGCCAGCAGTTTATCGGTCCGAGAGACTGGCTACACCTTC
TRBV12-3/TRBV12-4,few,TRBJ1-1,-,CASRTGVNTEAFF,TGTGCCAGCAGGACAGGTGTGAACACTGAAGCTTTCTTT
TRBV11-2,-,TRBJ2-2,-,CASSFARLPTGELFF,TGTGCCAGCAGCTTCGCCCGACTACCTACCGGGGAGCTGTTTTTT
TRBV18,-,TRBJ1-2,-,CASSPIRREAGYTF,TGTGCCAGCTCACCGATCCGCAGGGAAGCTGGCTACACCTTC
TRBV12-3/TRBV12-4,-,TRBJ1-5,-,CASSPDSWAQHF,TGTGCCAGCAGCCCGGACAGCTGGGCCCAGCATTTT
TRBV10-3,-,TRBJ2-7,-,CASRGPAKYEQYF,TGTGCCTCAAGGGGACCAGCAAAGTACGAGCAGTACTTC
TRBV7-2,-,TRBJ2-7,-,CASSQTGYEQYF,TGTGCCAGCAGTCAAACAGGGTACGAGCAGTACTTC
TRBV12-3/TRBV12-4,few,TRBJ1-1,-,CASRSSSQGTEAFF,TGTGCCAGCAGATCTTCGTCCCAGGGGACTGAAGCTTTCTTT
TRBV7-8,-,TRBJ2-5,-,CASSPIRAETKETQYF,TGTGCCAGCAGCCCCATCCGGGCGGAGACCAAAGAGACCCAGTACTTC
TRBV5-1,-,TRBJ1-2,-,CASSFAGASSYYGYTF,TGCGCCAGCAGCTTCGCAGGGGCCTCCTCATATTATGGCTACACCTTC
TRBV12-3/TRBV12-4,-,TRBJ1-4,-,CASRPQGNEKLVF,TGTGCCAGCAGGCCACAGGGAAACGAAAAACTGGTTTTT
TRBV7-3,few,TRBJ1-2,TRBD1,CASSLVGTGGSYTF,TGTGCCAGCAGCTTAGTAGGGACAGGGGGCAGCTACACCTTC
TRBV29-1,few,TRBJ1-4,-,CSVTRGGVGANEKLFF,TGCAGCGTCACCCGCGGGGGCGTCGGGGCTAATGAAAAACTGTTTTTT
TRBV4-3,-,TRBJ2-7,-,CASSHEDREGHEQYF,TGCGCCAGCAGCCATGAGGACAGGGAGGGCCACGAGCAGTACTTC
TRBV5-6,-,TRBJ1-4,TRBD1,CASSKDRGYEKLFF,TGTGCCAGCAGCAAGGACAGGGGGTATGAAAAACTGTTTTTT
TRBV7-8,-,TRBJ1-5,-,CASSLNRQDQPQHF,TGTGCCAGCAGCCTCAACCGACAGGATCAGCCCCAGCATTTT
TRBV11-2,few,TRBJ2-1,TRBD2,CASSSLAGAYNEQFF,TGTGCCAGCAGCTCCCTAGCGGGAGCTTACAATGAGCAGTTCTTC